The rows below give T cell receptor beta chains drawn from one sample of a study of T cell repertoires in cytomegalovirus infection. These receptors' antigens are unknown. TCRdb processed the reads anew with MiXCR; each CDR3 protein has one entry. Of about 310,000 distinct CDR3 sequences in the sample, around 25% were seen once. The sequencing used cultured PBMCs, collected from culture after CMV antigen stimulation. The receptor source for this set is a human donor in good health (CMV status not recorded). Some clones in this sample may be carry-over from other donors' samples. Both conserved end residues are part of each CDR3. D genes are given only for firm matches. Part of the rows lack a size; the others show once, few, many or a class for expanded clones.

TRBJ2-5	TRBV3-1	few	NA	CASSQDLSSGQETQYF	TGTGCCAGCAGCCAAGATCTTTCCAGCGGGCAAGAGACCCAGTACTTC
TRBJ2-4	TRBV4-1	once	TRBD1	CASSQEGDRGIQYF	TGCGCCAGCAGCCAAGAGGGGGACAGGGGAATTCAGTACTTC
TRBJ2-6	TRBV7-6	many	TRBD2	CASSLGLAGVSGANVLTF	TGTGCCAGCAGCCTCGGACTAGCGGGAGTGTCGGGGGCCAACGTCCTGACTTTC
TRBJ1-5	TRBV7-2	few	TRBD1	CASSLWPGGVDQPQHF	TGTGCCAGCAGCTTATGGCCAGGGGGTGTGGATCAGCCCCAGCATTTT
TRBJ2-7	TRBV7-2	NA	NA	CASSTHPEGNEQYF	TGTGCCAGCAGCACTCACCCCGAAGGCAACGAGCAGTACTTC
TRBJ1-4	TRBV7-9	once	NA	CASSTRVANEKLFF	TGTGCCAGCAGCACCAGGGTAGCTAATGAAAAACTGTTTTTT
TRBJ2-1	TRBV24-1	few	TRBD2	CATTASGTYNEQFF	TGTGCCACCACGGCTAGCGGAACCTACAATGAGCAGTTCTTC
TRBJ1-5	TRBV6-1	many	TRBD1	CASNGRQGEGQPQHF	TGTGCCAGCAACGGGAGGCAGGGGGAGGGTCAGCCCCAGCATTTT
TRBJ1-1	TRBV7-6	NA	TRBD1	CASSLTGGLSNTEAFF	TGTGCCAGCAGCTTAACAGGGGGCCTCTCGAACACTGAAGCTTTCTTT
TRBJ2-7	TRBV4-3	once	NA	CASSQGPGDGSYEQYF	TGCGCCAGCAGCCAAGGACCCGGAGACGGTTCCTACGAGCAGTACTTC
TRBJ2-1	TRBV4-3	few	TRBD2	CASSQGPSGSTLGEQFF	TGCGCCAGCAGCCAAGGTCCTAGCGGGAGTACTTTAGGTGAGCAGTTCTTC
TRBJ1-1	TRBV6-6	few	NA	CASSETGLGTEAFF	TGTGCCAGCAGCGAGACCGGTTTGGGGACTGAAGCTTTCTTT
TRBJ2-5	TRBV7-6	few	TRBD2	CASSPPGLAEQETQYF	TGTGCCAGCAGCCCCCCGGGACTAGCGGAACAAGAGACCCAGTACTTC
TRBJ2-1	TRBV7-2	many	NA	CASSKRLNGVGRRRNEQFF	TGTGCCAGCAGCAAGAGACTAAATGGAGTGGGTCGACGTCGGAATGAGCAGTTCTTC
TRBJ2-1	TRBV27	NA	TRBD1	CASNPGQGLNEQFF	TGTGCCAGCAACCCGGGACAGGGATTAAATGAGCAGTTCTTC
TRBJ1-2	TRBV6-6	NA	TRBD1	CASLEDDRVPSSNRHFYGYTF	TGTGCCAGCCTCGAAGACGACAGGGTCCCCTCGTCCAACCGCCATTTCTATGGCTACACCTTC
TRBJ2-1	TRBV12-3/TRBV12-4	few	TRBD2	CASSYTLAGEANEQFF	TGTGCCAGCAGTTATACACTAGCGGGAGAGGCCAATGAGCAGTTCTTC
TRBJ2-1	TRBV10-3	many	NA	CAISELRPGALGNNEQFF	TGTGCCATCAGTGAGCTAAGACCCGGGGCCCTGGGGAACAATGAGCAGTTCTTC
TRBJ2-1	TRBV19	NA	TRBD1	CASSRKGATYNEQFF	TGTGCCAGTAGTAGGAAGGGGGCGACCTACAATGAGCAGTTCTTC
TRBJ2-1	TRBV7-8	NA	NA	CASSLAYRRYYNEQFF	TGTGCCAGCAGCTTAGCGTATAGAAGGTACTACAATGAGCAGTTCTTC
TRBJ1-4	TRBV7-2	many	NA	CASSPREGNEKLFF	TGTGCCAGCAGCCCCAGGGAGGGTAATGAAAAACTGTTTTTT
TRBJ2-4	TRBV7-2	medium-sized	TRBD1	CASSLVGGTGGKNIQYF	TGTGCCAGCAGCTTAGTCGGGGGGACAGGGGGCAAAAACATTCAGTACTTC
TRBJ1-1	TRBV6-2/TRBV6-3	few	NA	CASSYLNTEAFF	TGTGCCAGCAGTTACTTAAACACTGAAGCTTTCTTT
TRBJ2-2	TRBV2	NA	NA	CASSAADGELFF	TGTGCCAGCAGTGCGGCGGACGGGGAGCTGTTTTTT
TRBJ2-3	TRBV24-1	NA	NA	CATSDRQGLRDTQYF	TGTGCCACCAGTGACCGGCAGGGCCTCAGAGATACGCAGTATTTT